This T cell receptor (beta chain) was identified in a study of blood T cell repertoires in COVID-19. In the study's own analysis: Reference gene primers were amplified, and this amplification served to estimate nucleated cell counts. Sequencing used immunoSEQ multiplex PCR; TCRdb keeps in-frame clones, though not all of them. The V and J calls and clone size are taken from that table; D and trimming were inferred from the DNA. The table lists approximately 70,000 clones, 75% to 95% of them singletons, with about 5% in the top ten. This clone was seen just once. The CDR3 extends over 12 amino acids. Trimming pared 2 bases from V and 14 bases from J, leaving 15 bases between. Germline CDR1 is SGHTA and CDR2 is FQGNSA.

Sequencing used peripheral blood. This clonotype originated in a woman aged 55-70 years with active COVID-19. The chain employs TRBV7-2 and TRBJ2-5; D not certain. The CDR3 nucleotides are TGTGCCAGCAGCTTAATTGTGGGCCTTTCCTACTTC. It yields the protein CASSLIVGLSYF.